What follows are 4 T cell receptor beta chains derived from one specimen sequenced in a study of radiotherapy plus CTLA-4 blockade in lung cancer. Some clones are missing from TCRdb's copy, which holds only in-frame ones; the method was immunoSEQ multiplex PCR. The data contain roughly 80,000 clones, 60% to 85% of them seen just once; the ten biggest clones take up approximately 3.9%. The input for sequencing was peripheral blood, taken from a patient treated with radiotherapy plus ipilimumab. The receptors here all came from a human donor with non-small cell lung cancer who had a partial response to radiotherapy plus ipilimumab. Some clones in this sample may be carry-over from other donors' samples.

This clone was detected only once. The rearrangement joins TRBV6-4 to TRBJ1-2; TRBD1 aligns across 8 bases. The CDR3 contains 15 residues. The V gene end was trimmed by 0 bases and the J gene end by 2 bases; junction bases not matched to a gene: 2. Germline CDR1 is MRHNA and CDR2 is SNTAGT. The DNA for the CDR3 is TGTGCCAGCAGTGACTCTTGGACAGGGAACTATGGCTACACCTTC. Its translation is CASSDSWTGNYGYTF.

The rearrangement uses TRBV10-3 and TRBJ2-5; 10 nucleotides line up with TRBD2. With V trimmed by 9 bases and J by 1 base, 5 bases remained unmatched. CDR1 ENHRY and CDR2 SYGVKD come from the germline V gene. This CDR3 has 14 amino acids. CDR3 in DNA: TGTGCCATAAGGGCTAGCGGGGGCCAAGAGACCCAGTACTTC. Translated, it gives CAIRASGGQETQYF.

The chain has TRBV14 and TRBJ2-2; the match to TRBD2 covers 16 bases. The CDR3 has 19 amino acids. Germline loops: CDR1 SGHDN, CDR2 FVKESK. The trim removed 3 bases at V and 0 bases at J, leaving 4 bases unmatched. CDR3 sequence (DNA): TGTGCCAGCAGCCAGGGACTAGCGGGAGGGCCGACGAACACCGGGGAGCTGTTTTTT. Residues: CASSQGLAGGPTNTGELFF.

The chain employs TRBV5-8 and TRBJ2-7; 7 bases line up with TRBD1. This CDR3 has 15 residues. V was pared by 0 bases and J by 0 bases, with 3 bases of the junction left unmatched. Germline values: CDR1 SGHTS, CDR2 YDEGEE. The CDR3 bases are TGTGCCAGCAGCTTGGGACAGGGAAGCTCCTACGAGCAGTACTTC. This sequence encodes CASSLGQGSSYEQYF.